Sequencing of this T cell receptor (beta chain) was carried out in a study of blood T cell repertoires in COVID-19. This CDR3 spans 11 amino acids. Germline CDR1 KGHSH, CDR2 LQKENI. Trimming cost V 5 bases and J 3 bases, with 4 bases left between them. In the authors' methods: Quantification of nucleated cells was approximated via reference gene primer amplification. Profiling relied on immunoSEQ multiplex PCR, and the TCRdb table lists in-frame clones only, not all of them. V and J calls and clone size are as listed in that table; D and trimming were resolved from the DNA. Of about 310,000 clones in the sample, 80% to 90% are singletons; the top ten hold 1%.

The chain recombines TRBV18 with TRBJ1-1, with D uncertain. Sequenced material: peripheral blood. The receptor was derived from a man aged 50 to 59 with active or convalescent COVID-19. This CDR3 reads CASSSDTEAFF. CDR3 nucleotide sequence: TGTGCCAGCTCATCCGACACTGAAGCTTTCTTT.